This T cell receptor beta chain comes out of a study of blood T cell repertoires in COVID-19. On the study more broadly: The study drew acute and convalescent COVID-19 samples from the United States, Italy and Spain. T cells, B-cell-depleted T cells, or PBMCs provided the cDNA or gDNA that served as material.

The CDR3 consists of 13 residues. Trimming took 6 bases from V and 7 from J; bases not matched to a gene: 3. Assay used: immunoSEQ multiplex PCR; TCRdb lists only in-frame clones, some missing. This table has a few hundred thousand clones, 84% appearing once. Sequencing was performed on peripheral blood. The chain is built from TRBV12-3 or TRBV12-4 and TRBJ1-5; the match to TRBD1 covers 10 bases. This TCR was recovered from a man aged 45-65 years with active or convalescent COVID-19. CDR3 in amino acids: CASRGTGEQPQHF. The CDR3 DNA is TGTGCCAGCAGAGGGACAGGGGAACAGCCCCAGCATTTT.